Below, one T cell receptor beta chain is given with its context. These data are taken from a study of cytomegalovirus exposure and HLA in healthy donors. Donors sampled were nominally healthy, though unrecorded immune exposures were likely. With V trimmed by 4 bases and J by 0 bases, 3 bases remained unmatched. There are 15 residues in the CDR3. Germline V CDR1 and CDR2: ENHRY, SYGVKD. The primer mix had 60 Vbeta and 13 Jbeta primers. TCRdb's table, derived via immunoSEQ multiplex PCR, lists solely in-frame clones and lacks some. The sample lists more than 150,000 clones; just under 80% were seen once.

The sample taken for sequencing was PBMCs. The sequence was collected from a woman aged 45 to 65 in good health and CMV-seropositive. The genes are TRBV10-3 and TRBJ1-5, with TRBD1 identical over 7 bases. The CDR3 loop is CAISGQGISNQPQHF. The CDR3, as DNA: TGTGCCATCAGTGGACAGGGAATTAGCAATCAGCCCCAGCATTTT.